Listed below are T cell receptor beta chains from one sample, sequenced in a study of immune evolution from preneoplasia to lung adenocarcinoma. Here immunoSEQ multiplex PCR was the method, and the copy in TCRdb shows in-frame clones only, minus some. The sample includes some 37,000 clones, about 74% seen only once; the top ten take about 5.7%. The sequenced sample was FFPE invasive lung adenocarcinoma tissue. The origin of the receptors is a person in their sixties or seventies with lung adenocarcinoma. Each CDR3 is given with its conserved first and last residue. Each record gives: J gene, clone size, D gene, V gene, CDR3 length, CDR3 protein, CDR3 DNA. A D gene is named only where the DNA matches it firmly. The size of a clone is reported for some rows only, either as once, few or many, or as a class for expanded clones.

J gene: TRBJ2-5; clone size: .; D gene: .; V gene: TRBV18; CDR3 length: 14; CDR3 protein: CASSPGSNRETQYF; CDR3 DNA: TGTGCCAGCTCACCAGGAAGCAACCGGGAGACCCAGTACTTC
J gene: TRBJ2-2; clone size: .; D gene: .; V gene: TRBV29-1; CDR3 length: 13; CDR3 protein: CSVEIRGSGELFF; CDR3 DNA: TGCAGCGTTGAGATTAGGGGGTCCGGGGAGCTGTTTTTT
J gene: TRBJ2-7; clone size: .; D gene: .; V gene: TRBV28; CDR3 length: 15; CDR3 protein: CASSSAGGGSYEQYF; CDR3 DNA: TGTGCCAGCAGTTCCGCGGGTGGGGGTTCCTACGAGCAGTACTTC
J gene: TRBJ1-2; clone size: few; D gene: .; V gene: TRBV6-5; CDR3 length: 12; CDR3 protein: CASSDSPYGYTF; CDR3 DNA: TGTGCCAGCAGTGATTCCCCCTATGGCTACACCTTC
J gene: TRBJ1-4; clone size: .; D gene: .; V gene: TRBV2; CDR3 length: 13; CDR3 protein: CASKRDFNEKLFF; CDR3 DNA: TGTGCCAGCAAGAGGGACTTTAATGAAAAACTGTTTTTT
J gene: TRBJ2-1; clone size: .; D gene: .; V gene: TRBV4-2; CDR3 length: 16; CDR3 protein: CASSQNPGEPYNEQFF; CDR3 DNA: TGTGCCAGCAGCCAAAACCCGGGAGAACCCTACAATGAGCAGTTCTTC
J gene: TRBJ1-1; clone size: .; D gene: TRBD1; V gene: TRBV5-4; CDR3 length: 15; CDR3 protein: CASSSRTGRGGEAFF; CDR3 DNA: TGTGCCAGCAGCTCCCGGACAGGAAGGGGGGGTGAAGCTTTCTTT
J gene: TRBJ2-3; clone size: .; D gene: .; V gene: TRBV28; CDR3 length: 12; CDR3 protein: CASSNPTDTQYF; CDR3 DNA: TGTGCCAGCAGCAACCCAACAGATACGCAGTATTTT
J gene: TRBJ2-2; clone size: .; D gene: TRBD1; V gene: TRBV5-4; CDR3 length: 16; CDR3 protein: CASSLGGRGHTGELFF; CDR3 DNA: TGTGCCAGCAGCTTGGGTGGCAGGGGGCACACCGGGGAGCTGTTTTTT
J gene: TRBJ2-2; clone size: .; D gene: TRBD1; V gene: TRBV6-4; CDR3 length: 14; CDR3 protein: CASSEQGDSGELFF; CDR3 DNA: TGTGCCAGCAGTGAACAGGGGGACTCCGGGGAGCTGTTTTTT
J gene: TRBJ2-1; clone size: .; D gene: TRBD1; V gene: TRBV5-1; CDR3 length: 16; CDR3 protein: CASSWFGDSSYNEQFF; CDR3 DNA: TGCGCCAGCAGCTGGTTCGGGGACAGCTCCTACAATGAGCAGTTCTTC
J gene: TRBJ2-4; clone size: .; D gene: .; V gene: TRBV5-4; CDR3 length: 12; CDR3 protein: CASSLDSTIQYF; CDR3 DNA: TGTGCCAGCAGCTTGGACTCCACCATTCAGTACTTC
J gene: TRBJ2-2; clone size: medium-sized; D gene: TRBD2; V gene: TRBV6-5; CDR3 length: 15; CDR3 protein: CASSTGTSGHGELFF; CDR3 DNA: TGTGCCAGCAGTACCGGGACTAGCGGTCACGGGGAGCTGTTTTTT
J gene: TRBJ1-1; clone size: .; D gene: TRBD1; V gene: TRBV7-2; CDR3 length: 15; CDR3 protein: CASSLRTGGHTEAFF; CDR3 DNA: TGTGCCAGCAGCTTAAGGACAGGAGGGCACACTGAAGCTTTCTTT
J gene: TRBJ1-3; clone size: .; D gene: .; V gene: TRBV9; CDR3 length: 17; CDR3 protein: CASSSSEGFPSGNTIYF; CDR3 DNA: TGTGCCAGCAGCTCATCGGAAGGCTTTCCCTCTGGAAACACCATATATTTT
J gene: TRBJ1-1; clone size: .; D gene: TRBD1; V gene: TRBV14; CDR3 length: 18; CDR3 protein: CASSSSLRQGLQNTEAFF; CDR3 DNA: TGTGCCAGCAGCTCGTCTCTGAGACAGGGCTTACAGAACACTGAAGCTTTCTTT
J gene: TRBJ1-4; clone size: .; D gene: .; V gene: TRBV19; CDR3 length: 17; CDR3 protein: CASSPRGGAFTNEKLFF; CDR3 DNA: TGTGCCAGTAGCCCCCGGGGCGGGGCTTTCACTAATGAAAAACTGTTTTTT
J gene: TRBJ2-7; clone size: medium-sized; D gene: TRBD1; V gene: TRBV7-2; CDR3 length: 15; CDR3 protein: CASSMPDRGAYEQYF; CDR3 DNA: TGTGCCAGCAGCATGCCGGACAGGGGGGCCTACGAGCAGTACTTC
J gene: TRBJ1-3; clone size: .; D gene: .; V gene: TRBV7-6; CDR3 length: 17; CDR3 protein: CASSLDVDRSGGNTIYF; CDR3 DNA: TGTGCCAGCAGCTTAGACGTAGACAGGTCGGGTGGAAACACCATATATTTT
J gene: TRBJ1-2; clone size: .; D gene: .; V gene: TRBV5-1; CDR3 length: 14; CDR3 protein: CASKPGQWVYGYTF; CDR3 DNA: TGCGCCAGCAAACCAGGACAGTGGGTCTATGGCTACACCTTC
J gene: TRBJ2-7; clone size: .; D gene: .; V gene: TRBV7-9; CDR3 length: 14; CDR3 protein: CASSASGKWGEQYF; CDR3 DNA: TGTGCCAGCAGCGCCTCGGGCAAGTGGGGCGAGCAGTACTTC
J gene: TRBJ2-3; clone size: .; D gene: TRBD2; V gene: TRBV7-9; CDR3 length: 16; CDR3 protein: CASAGTSGAGTDTQYF; CDR3 DNA: TGTGCCAGTGCCGGGACTAGCGGGGCGGGGACAGATACGCAGTATTTT
J gene: TRBJ2-2; clone size: few; D gene: TRBD2; V gene: TRBV10-1; CDR3 length: 13; CDR3 protein: CASLGGGSGELFF; CDR3 DNA: TGCGCCAGCCTGGGGGGAGGGTCCGGGGAGCTGTTTTTT
J gene: TRBJ2-5; clone size: .; D gene: .; V gene: TRBV4-2; CDR3 length: 15; CDR3 protein: CASSQDVTGRKTQYF; CDR3 DNA: TGTGCCAGCAGCCAAGATGTCACAGGGCGGAAGACCCAGTACTTC
J gene: TRBJ1-1; clone size: .; D gene: .; V gene: TRBV5-4; CDR3 length: 15; CDR3 protein: CASSLGNQGRTEAFF; CDR3 DNA: TGTGCCAGCAGCTTGGGAAATCAGGGGAGGACTGAAGCTTTCTTT
J gene: TRBJ1-3; clone size: .; D gene: .; V gene: TRBV9; CDR3 length: 15; CDR3 protein: CASGGRTVFGNTIYF; CDR3 DNA: TGTGCCAGCGGCGGAAGGACAGTTTTTGGAAACACCATATATTTT
J gene: TRBJ1-4; clone size: few; D gene: TRBD1; V gene: TRBV4-1; CDR3 length: 14; CDR3 protein: CASSQGQGLEKLFF; CDR3 DNA: TGCGCCAGCAGCCAGGGACAGGGGCTTGAAAAACTGTTTTTT
J gene: TRBJ1-5; clone size: .; D gene: .; V gene: TRBV5-6; CDR3 length: 15; CDR3 protein: CASSFRAGRNQPQHF; CDR3 DNA: TGTGCCAGCAGCTTTCGGGCAGGTCGCAATCAGCCCCAGCATTTT
J gene: TRBJ1-2; clone size: .; D gene: .; V gene: TRBV11-2; CDR3 length: 14; CDR3 protein: CASSLEGRAHGYTF; CDR3 DNA: TGTGCCAGCAGCTTAGAAGGCAGGGCCCATGGCTACACCTTC
J gene: TRBJ2-2; clone size: .; D gene: .; V gene: TRBV9; CDR3 length: 15; CDR3 protein: CASSPWDPRGGELFF; CDR3 DNA: TGTGCCAGCAGCCCCTGGGACCCTCGGGGCGGGGAGCTGTTTTTT
J gene: TRBJ2-2; clone size: .; D gene: TRBD1; V gene: TRBV18; CDR3 length: 14; CDR3 protein: CASSRMTGSGELFF; CDR3 DNA: TGTGCCAGCTCACGAATGACAGGGTCCGGGGAGCTGTTTTTT